Sequencing of this T cell receptor (beta chain) was carried out in a study of T-cell memory formation after mild COVID-19. Study details: Largely, TCR clusters stayed within a single donor. Study-level points and caveats: Day 15 to 85 contracting clones showed balanced CD4/CD8; day 15 to 37 expanders favored CD4+.

TCRdb independently ran MiXCR on the 5' RACE reads; one entry per CDR3 protein. The table shows fewer than 500,000 distinct CDR3 sequences, with roughly 25% occurring only once. This clonotype was seen a few times. Its specificity is unknown. V lost 4 bases, J lost 5 bases, and 9 bases stayed unmatched. The CDR3 runs 15 residues. From germline, CDR1 is SGDLS and CDR2 YYNGEE. The sequenced sample consisted of PBMCs or a T cell subset sorted from them (not recorded which). The TCR comes from an adult woman who had mild COVID-19 (a few samples of this study predate the infection). Cell type and time point are not known. The rearrangement joins TRBV9 to TRBJ2-1, with 7 bases aligning to TRBD2. CDR3 sequence (DNA): TGTGCCAGCAGCCCCGGAGGGAGGGGAAACAATGAGCAGTTCTTC. This encodes CASSPGGRGNNEQFF.